These T cell receptor beta chains were read from a single sample in a study of blood T cell repertoires in COVID-19. The repertoire was sequenced with immunoSEQ multiplex PCR; TCRdb's copy has only in-frame clones and lacks some. The table records 80,000 or so clones, 80% of them present only once. Sequenced material: peripheral blood. The receptors shown here come from a woman between 65 and 79 years old with acute or convalescent COVID-19. The CDR3 runs from the conserved cysteine through the conserved F or W. The D gene is left open where the match is weak. The listing skips clone size in some rows; elsewhere it reads once, few, many or a size class.

clone_size	j_call	v_call	cdr3_length	d_call	cdr3_aa	cdr3_nt
NA	TRBJ1-4	TRBV5-6	16	NA	CASSLYGRTTNEKLFF	TGTGCCAGCAGCTTGTATGGGCGAACAACTAATGAAAAACTGTTTTTT
NA	TRBJ1-5	TRBV11-2	15	TRBD1	CASSLDGTGSQPQHF	TGTGCCAGCAGCTTAGATGGGACAGGATCGCAGCCCCAGCATTTT
NA	TRBJ1-1	TRBV4-1	19	TRBD1	CASSLRSLGTAMGNTEAFF	TGCGCCAGCAGCTTACGTTCGCTCGGGACAGCGATGGGGAACACTGAAGCTTTCTTT
NA	TRBJ1-4	TRBV18	15	NA	CASSSGGATNEKLFF	TGTGCCAGCTCCTCGGGGGGCGCAACTAATGAAAAACTGTTTTTT
NA	TRBJ2-1	TRBV7-7	17	NA	CASSLTPGGGAGNEQFF	TGTGCTAGCAGCTTAACCCCAGGCGGGGGCGCTGGGAATGAGCAGTTCTTC
NA	TRBJ1-2	TRBV19	16	TRBD1	CASSLTGRSGAYGYTF	TGTGCCAGTTCGTTGACAGGGAGGTCCGGTGCCTATGGCTACACCTTC
NA	TRBJ2-1	TRBV7-6	14	NA	CASSLVRLDAEQFF	TGTGCCAGCAGCTTAGTTCGACTAGATGCTGAGCAGTTCTTC
NA	TRBJ2-7	TRBV5-1	12	NA	CASSSDSYEQYF	TGCGCCAGCAGCTCGGACAGCTACGAGCAGTACTTC
NA	TRBJ1-5	TRBV6-1	19	TRBD1	CASSAHRTGTGAINQPQHF	TGTGCCAGCAGTGCACACCGGACCGGGACAGGGGCGATCAATCAGCCCCAGCATTTT
NA	TRBJ2-3	TRBV27	16	TRBD2	CASSYPSGGASDTQYF	TGTGCCAGCAGTTACCCTAGCGGGGGGGCGTCAGATACGCAGTATTTT
NA	TRBJ2-2	TRBV6-4	13	TRBD1	CASGTGYTGELFF	TGTGCCAGCGGGACAGGGTACACCGGGGAGCTGTTTTTT
NA	TRBJ1-1	TRBV29-1	16	TRBD1	CSVEGQGGGMNTEAFF	TGCAGCGTTGAGGGACAGGGGGGAGGGATGAACACTGAAGCTTTCTTT
once	TRBJ1-4	TRBV9	15	NA	CASSVDQSGDEKLFF	TGTGCCAGCAGCGTAGATCAGTCAGGGGACGAAAAACTGTTTTTT
NA	TRBJ2-1	TRBV24-1	15	TRBD1	CATSDLTGGRNEQFF	TGTGCCACCAGTGATCTGACAGGGGGCCGCAATGAGCAGTTCTTC
NA	TRBJ1-1	TRBV5-6	16	NA	CASTSGVRSSNTEAFF	TGTGCCAGCACCTCCGGGGTGCGAAGCTCGAACACTGAAGCTTTCTTT
NA	TRBJ2-1	TRBV10-2	17	TRBD2	CASRDSGGVSSYNEQFF	TGCGCCAGCAGAGATAGCGGGGGGGTAAGCTCCTACAATGAGCAGTTCTTC
NA	TRBJ2-3	TRBV24-1	17	NA	CATSDLPLDFSTDTQYF	TGTGCCACCAGTGATTTGCCTTTGGACTTTAGCACAGATACGCAGTATTTT
NA	TRBJ1-4	TRBV6-5	15	TRBD1	CASSYSGTAHEKLFF	TGTGCCAGCAGTTACTCTGGGACAGCTCATGAAAAACTGTTTTTT
NA	TRBJ1-5	TRBV2	15	NA	CASSEMSLSNQPQHF	TGTGCCAGCAGTGAAATGTCGTTAAGCAATCAGCCCCAGCATTTT
NA	TRBJ1-2	TRBV6-5	15	TRBD1	CASRTTLTGGYGYTF	TGTGCCAGCAGAACGACCTTGACAGGGGGCTATGGCTACACCTTC
NA	TRBJ2-7	TRBV2	15	NA	CASSGSPGNHYEQYF	TGTGCCAGCAGTGGATCCCCGGGGAACCACTACGAGCAGTACTTC
NA	TRBJ1-2	TRBV9	13	NA	CASKGQRLNGYTF	TGTGCCAGCAAGGGGCAGCGCCTTAATGGCTACACCTTC
few	TRBJ1-1	TRBV6-5	14	NA	CASSYSAENTEAFF	TGTGCCAGCAGTTACTCGGCGGAGAACACTGAAGCTTTCTTT
NA	TRBJ2-7	TRBV7-2	14	TRBD2	CASSFSGGPYEQYF	TGTGCCAGCAGCTTTAGCGGGGGGCCCTACGAGCAGTACTTC
once	TRBJ2-1	TRBV5-1	16	TRBD2	CASSLTSGGYYNEQFF	TGCGCCAGCAGCTTGACTAGCGGGGGGTACTACAATGAGCAGTTCTTC
NA	TRBJ2-1	TRBV5-1	16	NA	CASSLGGTKSYNEQFF	TGCGCCAGCAGCTTGGGGGGGACAAAATCCTACAATGAGCAGTTCTTC
NA	TRBJ2-7	TRBV29-1	14	NA	CSYTRHGLSYEQYF	TGCAGTTACACACGGCATGGGCTCTCCTACGAGCAGTACTTC
once	TRBJ2-7	TRBV6-5	14	TRBD2	CASSPSGVTYEQYF	TGTGCCAGCAGTCCTAGCGGGGTGACCTACGAGCAGTACTTC
once	TRBJ2-7	TRBV7-8	18	TRBD1	CASSPNIGQDLYPHEQYF	TGTGCCAGCAGCCCAAACATTGGACAGGATCTTTATCCCCACGAGCAGTACTTC
once	TRBJ2-5	TRBV2	13	TRBD1	CASSRDSQETQYF	TGTGCCAGCAGCCGGGACAGTCAAGAGACCCAGTACTTC
NA	TRBJ1-6	TRBV3-1/TRBV3-2	14	TRBD1	CASSQRQGEAPLHF	TGTGCCAGCAGCCAGAGACAGGGGGAGGCACCCCTCCACTTT
NA	TRBJ2-3	TRBV5-1	16	TRBD2	CASSFWGSGGRDTQYF	TGCGCCAGCAGCTTTTGGGGGAGCGGGGGTCGAGATACGCAGTATTTT
NA	TRBJ1-4	TRBV2	14	TRBD1	CATKPTGVQEKLFF	TGTGCCACCAAGCCGACAGGGGTTCAGGAAAAACTGTTTTTT
NA	TRBJ1-1	TRBV5-5	16	NA	CASSFVGARANTEAFF	TGTGCCAGCAGCTTCGTGGGGGCGCGGGCAAACACTGAAGCTTTCTTT
NA	TRBJ2-1	TRBV6-2/TRBV6-3	14	TRBD2	CASSLGTSFGEQFF	TGTGCCAGCAGCCTCGGGACTAGCTTCGGTGAGCAGTTCTTC
NA	TRBJ2-1	TRBV9	11	NA	CASSRGNEQFF	TGTGCCAGCAGCCGAGGGAATGAGCAGTTCTTC
few	TRBJ2-3	TRBV9	15	NA	CASSPPSTSTDTQYF	TGTGCCAGCAGCCCACCCTCGACTAGCACAGATACGCAGTATTTT
NA	TRBJ2-1	TRBV5-6	13	NA	CASLGTPYNEQFF	TGTGCCAGCCTTGGGACACCGTACAATGAGCAGTTCTTC
once	TRBJ1-4	TRBV28	15	NA	CASSWAGGTNEKLFF	TGTGCCAGCAGTTGGGCCGGGGGGACTAATGAAAAACTGTTTTTT
NA	TRBJ2-2	TRBV5-1	15	NA	CASSFRGAGTGELFF	TGCGCCAGCAGCTTCCGGGGGGCAGGCACCGGGGAGCTGTTTTTT
NA	TRBJ1-1	TRBV27	12	NA	CASTSLEAEAFF	TGTGCCAGCACATCCTTAGAAGCTGAAGCTTTCTTT
NA	TRBJ1-4	TRBV4-3	12	NA	CASSRTNEKLFF	TGCGCCAGCAGCCGTACAAATGAAAAACTGTTTTTT
once	TRBJ1-1	TRBV29-1	13	NA	CSVPTDPGTEAFF	TGCAGCGTGCCGACTGACCCTGGCACTGAAGCTTTCTTT
NA	TRBJ2-2	TRBV5-6	13	NA	CASSLGGTGELFF	TGTGCCAGCAGCTTGGGCGGAACCGGGGAGCTGTTTTTT